A single sample gave rise to the 4 T cell receptor beta chains below, sequenced in a study of cytomegalovirus exposure and HLA in healthy donors. Vbeta (60) and Jbeta (13) primers were used in the PCR. Produced via immunoSEQ multiplex PCR; TCRdb's table is partial and in-frame only. The sample has about 98,000 clones, about four fifths seen once. Sequencing was carried out using PBMCs. Receptors were obtained from a female donor in good health and CMV-seropositive.

The rearrangement links TRBV27 to TRBJ2-3; D is unresolved. CDR3 length: 13 amino acids. Germline V CDR1 and CDR2: MNHEY, SMNVEV (reference sequence). Trimming shortened V by 0 bases and J by 3 bases, and 4 bases separated the two germline ends. In DNA, the CDR3 is TGTGCCAGCAGTTTATCGAGGACAGATACGCAGTATTTT. This sequence encodes CASSLSRTDTQYF.

The V call is TRBV5-1, the J call TRBJ2-7; 8 bases agree with TRBD1. The CDR3 is made up of 14 amino acids. J was trimmed by 3 bases and V by 2 bases; bases with no gene match: 4. Germline lookup yields CDR1 SGHRS and CDR2 YFSETQ. In nucleotides, the CDR3 is TGCGCCAGCAGCTTTAGTACAGGGGGCTACGAGCAGTACTTC. As protein: CASSFSTGGYEQYF.

Points on this clone: This CDR3 is also generated by other DNA sequences in the sample. V gene TRBV30 combines with J gene TRBJ1-1, with a weak D call TRBD1 (5 bases). The V gene's germline CDR1 is GTSNPN and CDR2 SVGIG (reference sequence). The ends were cut back, 0 bases at V and 1 base at J, with 6 bases in the middle. The CDR3 extends over 13 amino acids. The CDR3: CAWSVGGNTEAFF. CDR3 coding DNA: TGTGCCTGGAGTGTGGGGGGGAACACTGAAGCTTTCTTT.

This clone showed up just once. This rearrangement joins TRBV10-3 to TRBJ2-7, with 7 bases that match TRBD1. V shed 6 bases and J 5 bases; nucleotides not matched to a gene: 4. CDR1 and CDR2 from the germline V gene are ENHRY and SYGVKD. The CDR3 has 12 amino acids. The DNA of the CDR3 is TGTGCCATCAGGACAGGGATCAACGAGCAGTACTTC. Its protein product is CAIRTGINEQYF.